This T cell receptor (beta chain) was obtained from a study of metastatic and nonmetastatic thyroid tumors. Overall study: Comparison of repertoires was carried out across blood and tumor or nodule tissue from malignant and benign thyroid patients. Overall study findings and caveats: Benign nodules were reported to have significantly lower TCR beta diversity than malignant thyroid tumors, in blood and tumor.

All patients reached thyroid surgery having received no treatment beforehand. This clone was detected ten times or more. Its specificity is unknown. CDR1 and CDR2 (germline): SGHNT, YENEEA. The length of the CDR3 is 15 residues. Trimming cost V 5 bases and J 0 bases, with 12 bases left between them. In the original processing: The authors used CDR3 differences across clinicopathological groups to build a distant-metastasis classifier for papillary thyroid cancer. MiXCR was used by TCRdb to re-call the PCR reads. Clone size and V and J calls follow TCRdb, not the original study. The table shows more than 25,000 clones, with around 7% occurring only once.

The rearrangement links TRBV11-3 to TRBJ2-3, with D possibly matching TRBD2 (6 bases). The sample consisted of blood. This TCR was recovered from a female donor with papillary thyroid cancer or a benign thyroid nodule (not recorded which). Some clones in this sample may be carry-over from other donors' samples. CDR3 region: CASSTWGLSTDTQYF. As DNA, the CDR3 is TGTGCCAGCAGCACTTGGGGACTTAGCACAGATACGCAGTATTTT.